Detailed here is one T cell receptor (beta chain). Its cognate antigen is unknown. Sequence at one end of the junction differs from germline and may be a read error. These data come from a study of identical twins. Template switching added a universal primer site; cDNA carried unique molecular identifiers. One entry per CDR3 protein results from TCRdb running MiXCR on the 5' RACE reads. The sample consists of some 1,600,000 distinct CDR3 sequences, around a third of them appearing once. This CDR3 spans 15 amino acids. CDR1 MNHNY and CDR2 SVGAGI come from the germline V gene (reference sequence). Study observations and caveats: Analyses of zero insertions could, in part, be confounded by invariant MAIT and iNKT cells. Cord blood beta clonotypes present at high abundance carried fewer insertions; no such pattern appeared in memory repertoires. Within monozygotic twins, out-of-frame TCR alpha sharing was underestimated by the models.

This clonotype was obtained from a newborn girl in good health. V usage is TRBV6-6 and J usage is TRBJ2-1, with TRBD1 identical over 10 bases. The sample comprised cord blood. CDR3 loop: CASSYSGTGDHEQFF. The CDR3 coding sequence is TGTGCCAGCAGCTACTCCGGGACAGGGGACCACGAGCAGTTCTTC.